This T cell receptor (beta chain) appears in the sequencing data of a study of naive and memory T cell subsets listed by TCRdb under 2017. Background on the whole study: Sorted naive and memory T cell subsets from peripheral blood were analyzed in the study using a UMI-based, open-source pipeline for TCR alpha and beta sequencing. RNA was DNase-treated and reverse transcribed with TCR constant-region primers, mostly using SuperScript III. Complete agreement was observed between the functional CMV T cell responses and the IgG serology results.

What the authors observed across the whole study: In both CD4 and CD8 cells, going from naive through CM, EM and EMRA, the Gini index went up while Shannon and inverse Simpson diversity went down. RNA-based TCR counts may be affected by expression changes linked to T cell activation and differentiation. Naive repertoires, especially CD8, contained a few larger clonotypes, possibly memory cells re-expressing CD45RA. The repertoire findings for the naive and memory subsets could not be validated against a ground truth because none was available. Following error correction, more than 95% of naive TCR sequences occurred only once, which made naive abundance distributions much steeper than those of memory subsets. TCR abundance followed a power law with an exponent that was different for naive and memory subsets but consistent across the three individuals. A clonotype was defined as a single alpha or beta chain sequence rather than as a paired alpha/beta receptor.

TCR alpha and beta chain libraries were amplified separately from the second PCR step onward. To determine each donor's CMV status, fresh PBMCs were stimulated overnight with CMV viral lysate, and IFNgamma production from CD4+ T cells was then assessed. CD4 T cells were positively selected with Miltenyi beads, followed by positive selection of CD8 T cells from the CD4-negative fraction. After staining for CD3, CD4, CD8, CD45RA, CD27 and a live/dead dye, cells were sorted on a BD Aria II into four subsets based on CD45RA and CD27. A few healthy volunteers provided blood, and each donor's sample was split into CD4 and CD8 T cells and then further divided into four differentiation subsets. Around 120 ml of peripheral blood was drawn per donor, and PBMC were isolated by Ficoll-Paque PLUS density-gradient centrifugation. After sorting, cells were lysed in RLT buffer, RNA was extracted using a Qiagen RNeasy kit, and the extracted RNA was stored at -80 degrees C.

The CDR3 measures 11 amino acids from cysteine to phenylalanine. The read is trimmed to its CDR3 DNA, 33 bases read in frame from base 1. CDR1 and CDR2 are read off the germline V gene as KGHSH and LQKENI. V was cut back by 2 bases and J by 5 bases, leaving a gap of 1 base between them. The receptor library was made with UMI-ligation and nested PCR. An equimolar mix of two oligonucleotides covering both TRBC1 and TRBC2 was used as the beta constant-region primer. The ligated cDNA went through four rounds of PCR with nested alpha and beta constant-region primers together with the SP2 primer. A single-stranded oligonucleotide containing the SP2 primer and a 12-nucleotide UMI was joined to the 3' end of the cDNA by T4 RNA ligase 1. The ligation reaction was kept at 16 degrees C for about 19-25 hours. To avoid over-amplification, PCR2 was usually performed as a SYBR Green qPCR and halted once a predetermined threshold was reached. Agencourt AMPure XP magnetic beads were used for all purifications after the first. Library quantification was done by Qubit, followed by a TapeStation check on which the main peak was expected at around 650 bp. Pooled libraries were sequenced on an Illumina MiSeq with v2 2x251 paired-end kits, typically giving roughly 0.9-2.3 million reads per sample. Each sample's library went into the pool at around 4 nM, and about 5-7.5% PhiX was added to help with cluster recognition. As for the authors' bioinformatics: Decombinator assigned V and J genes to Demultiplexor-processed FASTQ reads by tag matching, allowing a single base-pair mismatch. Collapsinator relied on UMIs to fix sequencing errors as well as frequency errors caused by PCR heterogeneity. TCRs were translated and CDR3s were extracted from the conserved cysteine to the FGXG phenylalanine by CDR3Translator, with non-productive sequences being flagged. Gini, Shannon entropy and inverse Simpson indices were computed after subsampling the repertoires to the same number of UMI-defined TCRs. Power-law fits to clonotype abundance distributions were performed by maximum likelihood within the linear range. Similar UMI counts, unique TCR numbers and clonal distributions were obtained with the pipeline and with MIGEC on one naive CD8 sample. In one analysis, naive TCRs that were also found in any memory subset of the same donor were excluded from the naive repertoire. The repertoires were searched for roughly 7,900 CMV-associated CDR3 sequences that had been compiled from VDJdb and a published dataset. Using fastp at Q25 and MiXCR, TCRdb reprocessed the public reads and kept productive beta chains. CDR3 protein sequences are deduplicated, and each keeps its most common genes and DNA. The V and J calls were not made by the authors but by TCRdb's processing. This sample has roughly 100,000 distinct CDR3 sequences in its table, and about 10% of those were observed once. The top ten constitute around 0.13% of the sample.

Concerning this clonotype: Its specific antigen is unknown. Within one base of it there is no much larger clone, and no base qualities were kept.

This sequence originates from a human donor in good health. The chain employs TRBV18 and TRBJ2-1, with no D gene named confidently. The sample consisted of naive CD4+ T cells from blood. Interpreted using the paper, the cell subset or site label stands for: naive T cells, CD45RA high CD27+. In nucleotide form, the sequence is TGTGCCAGCTCACCAAACAATGAGCAGTTCTTC. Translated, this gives CASSPNNEQFF.